The 7 T cell receptor beta chains listed next were all sequenced from one sample in a study of blood T cell repertoires in COVID-19. Data came from immunoSEQ multiplex PCR; TCRdb stores just in-frame clones and leaves some out. The sample lists roughly 34,000 clones; 70% to 90% were seen once. Input material: peripheral blood. Receptor source: a woman between 65 and 79 years old with active COVID-19.

The CDR3 loop reads CASSEGQSYEQYF. The DNA for the CDR3 is TGTGCCAGCAGTGAGGGCCAGTCCTACGAGCAGTACTTC. The gene calls are TRBV2 and TRBJ2-7; D is uncertain. V lost 3 bases, J lost 1 base, and 7 bases lay in between. The CDR3 consists of 13 residues. The germline V gene encodes CDR1 SNHLY and CDR2 FYNNEI.

The chain is built from TRBV4-2 and TRBJ2-7, with TRBD2 as a possible D gene (6 bases). Germline lookup yields CDR1 LGHNA and CDR2 YNFKEQ. CDR3 length: 15 residues. Trimming shortened V by 0 bases and J by 3 bases, and 12 bases separated the two germline ends. CDR3 region: CASSQDRDWLYEQYF. CDR3 coding DNA: TGTGCCAGCAGCCAAGATCGGGACTGGCTCTACGAGCAGTACTTC.

A single count supports this clone. The rearrangement uses TRBV6-5 and TRBJ1-1; D remains unclear. V lost 4 bases and J 1 base, leaving 10 bases between the germline ends. Germline V lookup: CDR1 MNHEY, CDR2 SVGAGI. The CDR3 extends over 14 amino acids. The DNA for the CDR3 is TGTGCCAGCAGTTGGAGGGCCGCGAACACTGAAGCTTTCTTT. Translation gives CASSWRAANTEAFF.

This clone was seen only a few times. This chain connects TRBV7-8 to TRBJ2-1, with 10 bases identical to TRBD1. The V gene end was trimmed by 5 bases and the J gene end by 8 bases; junction bases not matched to a gene: 6. Germline V lookup: CDR1 SGHVS, CDR2 FQNEAQ. The CDR3 has 14 amino acids. CDR3 sequence (DNA): TGTGCCAGCAGCGCCGCCGGGACAGGGGATGAGCAGTTCTTC. It yields the protein CASSAAGTGDEQFF.

V usage is TRBV6-5 and J usage is TRBJ2-7; TRBD1 matches 10 bases. Looked up from germline, CDR1 is MNHEY and CDR2 is SVGAGI. The CDR3 has 15 amino acids. V was pared by 2 bases and J by 5 bases, with 6 bases of the junction left unmatched. CDR3 sequence: CASSYGDRGRDEQYF. The DNA for the CDR3 is TGTGCCAGCAGTTACGGGGACAGGGGTCGGGACGAGCAGTACTTC.

The rearrangement links TRBV29-1 to TRBJ2-7, with D unresolved. V lost 4 bases and J lost 0, with 4 bases in between. This CDR3 has 11 amino acids. Germline CDR1 is SQVTM and CDR2 is ANQGSEA. Written as DNA, the CDR3 is TGCAGCGTTGCTAGCTCCTACGAGCAGTACTTC. It specifies CSVASSYEQYF.

The gene calls are TRBV28 and TRBJ1-5, with TRBD1 matching over 7 bases. V dropped 2 bases and J dropped 5; count of bases not matched to a gene: 3. The CDR3 covers 14 residues. The germline gives CDR1 MDHEN, CDR2 SYDVKM. The CDR3 spells CASSLGQDYQPQHF. CDR3 DNA sequence: TGTGCCAGCAGTTTAGGACAGGATTATCAGCCCCAGCATTTT.